This TCR beta chain was recorded in a study of T cells expressing NK-cell markers. Points from the study as a whole: Over 5 donors had dominant NKG2C+ clonotypes that comprised about 1.0-7.5% of their CD8+ T cells.

TCRdb re-called the 5' RACE reads and gives one entry per CDR3 protein, without DNA. Here the sample table reports a few hundred thousand distinct CDR3 sequences. The CDR3 has 14 amino acids. The germline CDR1 and CDR2 sequences are SGHNT and YENEEA. For this clonotype: Its matching antigen is unknown.

The source material was blood T cells: a sorted CD56 or NKG2C T cell subset, CD4+ or CD8+ T cells, or bulk PBMC T cells (not recorded which). This receptor was taken from a man younger than 35 in good health. The rearrangement joins TRBV11-3 to TRBJ2-2; with no DNA, the TCRdb D assignment of TRBD1 cannot be verified. CDR3 protein: CASSKSTGSGELFF. The whole variable domain, filled in from reference TRBV11-3 and TRBJ2-2, reads EAGVVQSPRYKIIEKKQPVAFWCNPISGHNTLYWYLQNLGQGPELLIRYENEEAVDDSQLPKDRFSAERLKGVDSTLKIQPAELGDSAVYLCASSKSTGSGELFFGEGSRLTVL.